This T cell receptor beta chain was retrieved from a study of T cells in women clearing cervical HPV infection. Worth noting for this clone: Different DNA sequences within this sample yield the same CDR3.

This table comes from immunoSEQ multiplex PCR, and its TCRdb copy is limited to in-frame clones, with some not included. This repertoire includes approximately 33,000 clones. Specimen: blood buffy coat. This clonotype was obtained from a woman aged 18 to 75 with a cervical HPV16 infection that either progressed to CIN3+ or cleared (not recorded which).

The covered CDR3 bases are TGTGCCAGCAGTTTATCCACACCCGGGGTAGGGTCACCC. It codes for CASSLSTPGVGSP. The full CDR3 sequence reads CASSLSTPGVGSPLHF. V gene TRBV27 combines with J gene TRBJ1-6, with D unresolved. The read falls 3 residues short of the CDR3 end, and the missing part is taken from the germline J gene. CDR1 and CDR2 from the germline V gene are MNHEY and SMNVEV (reference sequence). The CDR3 has 16 residues. Between the trimmed V and J ends, which lost 0 bases and 10 bases, there was a span of 16 bases.